This paragraph reports one T cell receptor beta chain. The record originates from a study of cytomegalovirus exposure and HLA in healthy donors. Profiling relied on immunoSEQ multiplex PCR, and the TCRdb table lists in-frame clones only, not all of them. Among around 130,000 clones listed, roughly nine tenths were seen once. The germline V gene has CDR1 ENHRY and CDR2 SYGVKD. The germline V and J ends were trimmed by 2 bases and 4 bases, with 8 bases remaining between them. This CDR3 is built from 13 residues. The sequence was collected from a man aged 25-40 years in good health and CMV-seronegative. The specimen was PBMCs. The chain links TRBV10-3 to TRBJ1-2, with TRBD1 as a possible D gene (5 bases). The DNA for the CDR3 is TGTGCCATCAGTGAGAGGGGACTCTATGGCTACACCTTC. Its protein product is CAISERGLYGYTF.